This passage covers 28 T cell receptor beta chains from one sample sequenced in a study of blood T cell repertoires in COVID-19. Produced via immunoSEQ multiplex PCR; TCRdb's table is partial and in-frame only. The sample has around 190,000 clones; 85% are singletons. Sequencing used peripheral blood. The receptor source for this set is a woman aged 60-70 years with acute or convalescent COVID-19.

The genes are TRBV27 and TRBJ1-2; 7 nucleotides line up with TRBD1. CDR1 and CDR2 from the germline V gene are MNHEY and SMNVEV (reference sequence). The junction had 5 bases not matched to a gene; V was cut back by 2 bases and J by 8 bases. This CDR3 has 13 amino acids. The CDR3 DNA is TGTGCCAGCAGTTTAAGTCAGGGGGACGGCTACACCTTC. Translation: CASSLSQGDGYTF.

Concerning this clone: Other DNA sequences in the same sample also yield this CDR3. The chain links TRBV5-1 to TRBJ2-3; D perhaps matches TRBD1 (6 bases). CDR3 length: 15 residues. V lost 4 bases to trimming and J lost 0 bases, with 12 bases between them. Germline V gene lookup returns CDR1 SGHRS and CDR2 YFSETQ. CDR3 sequence: CASSPGQPSTDTQYF. The DNA of the CDR3 is TGCGCCAGCAGCCCCGGACAGCCTAGCACAGATACGCAGTATTTT.

This clone was counted a few times. The rearrangement joins TRBV5-1 to TRBJ2-2; TRBD2 matches 9 bases. Trimming took 0 bases from V and 2 from J; bases not matched to a gene: 17. This CDR3 is 21 amino acids long. The V gene's germline CDR1 is SGHRS and CDR2 YFSETQ. The CDR3 is CASSLVAASRGRALNTGELFF. CDR3 DNA: TGCGCCAGCAGCTTGGTCGCCGCAAGTCGCGGGAGGGCCCTCAACACCGGGGAGCTGTTTTTT.

This sequence joins TRBV19 and TRBJ1-1; D gene uncertain. Trimming took 1 base from V and 0 from J, leaving 12 bases between them. This CDR3 has 16 amino acids. The V gene's germline CDR1 is LNHDA and CDR2 SQIVND (reference sequence). CDR3 sequence: CASSIGARLMNTEAFF. CDR3 DNA sequence: TGTGCCAGTAGTATAGGGGCCAGGCTTATGAACACTGAAGCTTTCTTT.

The chain employs TRBV5-1 and TRBJ2-1; D uncertain. Between the trimmed V and J ends, which lost 4 bases and 2 bases, there was a span of 7 bases. This CDR3 contains 13 residues. The V gene's germline CDR1 is SGHRS and CDR2 YFSETQ. CDR3 region: CASSPSAYNEQFF. CDR3 coding DNA: TGCGCCAGCAGCCCATCAGCCTACAATGAGCAGTTCTTC.

The chain joins TRBV14 to TRBJ1-1; no firm D call. The CDR3 sequence is 13 residues long. The V gene lost 1 base and the J gene lost 7 bases, with 10 bases spanning the gap. The germline gives CDR1 SGHDN, CDR2 FVKESK. The DNA for the CDR3 is TGTGCCAGCAGCCAAGCCCCCAGGCTTGAAGCTTTCTTT. Its translation is CASSQAPRLEAFF.

This CDR3 reads CASSLILGTGYGYTF. Written as DNA, the CDR3 is TGTGCCAGCAGTTTAATCTTAGGGACAGGCTATGGCTACACCTTC. The genes are TRBV28 and TRBJ1-2; 8 bases align to TRBD1. This CDR3 spans 15 amino acids. V lost 2 bases and J lost 4; bases outside the gene matches: 6. From germline, CDR1 is MDHEN and CDR2 SYDVKM.

The chain links TRBV5-1 to TRBJ1-2, with 9 positions matching TRBD1. The CDR3 consists of 15 residues. Germline-derived CDR1 and CDR2 are SGHRS and YFSETQ. J was trimmed by 4 bases and V by 4 bases; bases with no gene match: 8. The CDR3 here is CASSPGQGGGYGYTF. The CDR3, as DNA: TGCGCCAGCAGCCCGGGACAGGGAGGCGGCTATGGCTACACCTTC.

With respect to this clone: Other DNA variants within this sample encode the same CDR3. This rearrangement joins TRBV14 to TRBJ1-1, with D possibly TRBD1 on 6 matching bases. V was shortened by 4 bases and J by 8 bases, with 8 bases between the two germline ends. CDR1 is SGHDN, CDR2 FVKESK, per germline. CDR3 size: 11 residues. The CDR3 DNA reads as TGTGCCAGCAGCCTAGGACAGGAAGCTTTCTTT. Translating it yields CASSLGQEAFF.

This clone turned up a few times. The chain joins TRBV5-1 to TRBJ1-6; D gene uncertain. Trimming left V 1 base short and J 8 bases short, with 7 bases between. Germline CDR1 and CDR2: SGHRS and YFSETQ. The CDR3 is made up of 13 amino acids. The CDR3 sequence: CASSLSGDSPLHF. Written as DNA, the CDR3 is TGCGCCAGCAGCTTGAGCGGGGATTCACCCCTCCACTTT.

This chain uses TRBV5-8 with TRBJ2-2, with D perhaps matching TRBD1 (6 bases). CDR1 is SGHTS and CDR2 is YDEGEE in the germline V gene. The CDR3 is made up of 13 amino acids. The V gene lost 4 bases and the J gene lost 9 bases, with 13 bases spanning the gap. CDR3 sequence: CASSNGQFRELFF. In DNA, the CDR3 is TGTGCCAGCAGCAACGGACAGTTCCGGGAGCTGTTTTTT.

The chain links TRBV9 to TRBJ2-3; 9 positions match TRBD1. The CDR3 loop spans 14 amino acids. V dropped 4 bases and J dropped 3; count of bases not matched to a gene: 3. Germline V gene sequence: CDR1 SGDLS, CDR2 YYNGEE. The CDR3 coding sequence is TGTGCCAGCAGCTTTGGACAGGGGACAGATACGCAGTATTTT. Translating it yields CASSFGQGTDTQYF.

Concerning this clone: Other DNA variants within this sample encode the same CDR3. V is TRBV28 and J is TRBJ1-1; possibly TRBD1 for D (6 bases). V lost 6 bases and J lost 1, with 12 bases in between. CDR1 is MDHEN, CDR2 SYDVKM, per germline. This CDR3 has 14 amino acids. The CDR3 sequence is CASRPLQGNTEAFF. The CDR3 DNA reads TGTGCCAGCAGGCCGCTACAGGGGAACACTGAAGCTTTCTTT. The variable domain in full, with the rest retrieved from reference TRBV28 and TRBJ1-1, is DVKVTQSSRYLVKRTGEKVFLECVQDMDHENMFWYRQDPGLGLRLIYFSYDVKMKEKGDIPEGYSVSREKKERFSLILESASTNQTSMYLCASRPLQGNTEAFFGQGTRLTVV.

The rearrangement uses TRBV14 and TRBJ2-5; maybe TRBD1 (7 bases). Germline lookup yields CDR1 SGHDN and CDR2 FVKESK. The ends were cut back, 2 bases at V and 1 base at J, with 26 bases in the middle. There are 20 residues in the CDR3. The CDR3 spells CASSQRLYLSQGGGQETQYF. CDR3 DNA: TGTGCCAGCAGCCAACGTCTCTACCTATCCCAGGGGGGTGGCCAAGAGACCCAGTACTTC.

This clone was detected only a few times. The chain has TRBV6-6 and TRBJ1-3; possibly TRBD1 for D (6 bases). V dropped 5 bases and J dropped 1 base, with 12 bases sitting between them. Germline lookup yields CDR1 MNHNY and CDR2 SVGAGI (reference sequence). This CDR3 region has 15 residues. This CDR3 reads CASSHRDISGNTIYF. The CDR3 DNA follows: TGTGCCAGCAGTCACCGGGACATATCTGGAAACACCATATATTTT.

This clone was counted once. This sequence joins TRBV9 and TRBJ1-2; 8 bases fit TRBD1. V lost 3 bases and J lost 8; bases outside the gene matches: 9. In germline, CDR1 is SGDLS, CDR2 YYNGEE. The CDR3 covers 14 residues. CDR3 sequence reads: CASSAGTGKNGYTF. CDR3 nucleotide sequence: TGTGCCAGCAGCGCAGGGACAGGCAAAAACGGCTACACCTTC.

The chain combines TRBV25-1 with TRBJ2-3, with 14 nucleotides matching TRBD2. CDR3 length: 18 residues. CDR1 and CDR2 (germline): MGHDK, SYGVNS. J lost 7 bases, V lost 3 bases, and 12 bases had no gene match. The CDR3 DNA is TGTGCCAGCAGTGAGCGTCCGGGACTAGCGGGAGTAGGATATACGCAGTATTTT. It encodes CASSERPGLAGVGYTQYF.

The chain joins TRBV4-1 to TRBJ1-4, with 12 positions matching TRBD1. Trimming cost V 3 bases and J 10 bases; bases outside gene matches: 6. This CDR3 region has 15 residues. Germline V gives CDR1 MGHRA, CDR2 YSYEKL. Here the CDR3 DNA reads TGCGCCAGCAGCCAGGCGGGACAGGGGGCGGGAAAACTGTTTTTT. Translated: CASSQAGQGAGKLFF.

CDR3 DNA sequence: TGTGCCAGCAGCTTCCAGGGGACAAACACTGAAGCTTTCTTT. Encoded protein: CASSFQGTNTEAFF. The chain recombines TRBV5-4 with TRBJ1-1, with D possibly TRBD1 on 6 matching bases. Trimming stripped 2 bases from V and 2 bases from J, with 10 bases between. Germline V CDR1 and CDR2: SGHNT, YYREEE (reference sequence). The CDR3 is made up of 14 amino acids.

The chain has TRBV19 and TRBJ1-2; the match to TRBD1 covers 9 bases. This CDR3 is built from 15 residues. The ends lost 7 bases at V and 5 bases at J; junction bases unmatched: 11. Germline CDR1 LNHDA, CDR2 SQIVND (reference sequence). The CDR3 is CASTTFLGTGYGYTF. CDR3 sequence (DNA): TGTGCCAGTACCACCTTCCTCGGGACAGGGTATGGCTACACCTTC. Based on the CDR3 plus reference TRBV19 and TRBJ1-2, the full variable domain is DGGITQSPKYLFRKEGQNVTLSCEQNLNHDAMYWYRQDPGQGLRLIYYSQIVNDFQKGDIAEGYSVSREKKESFPLTVTSAQKNPTAFYLCASTTFLGTGYGYTFGSGTRLTVV.

J is TRBJ2-5 and V is TRBV7-8; TRBD1 matches 10 bases. CDR1 is SGHVS and CDR2 is FQNEAQ in the germline V gene. The CDR3 spans 18 residues. Trimming removed 2 bases from V and 2 bases from J; junction bases left unmatched: 11. CDR3 loop: CASSLLWDRGLLQETQYF. In DNA, the CDR3 is TGTGCCAGCAGCTTACTTTGGGACAGGGGCCTCCTACAAGAGACCCAGTACTTC. Using reference TRBV7-8 and TRBJ2-5 for the parts outside the CDR3, the full variable domain is GAGVSQSPRYKVAKRGQDVALRCDPISGHVSLFWYQQALGQGPEFLTYFQNEAQLDKSGLPSDRFFAERPEGSVSTLKIQRTQQEDSAVYLCASSLLWDRGLLQETQYFGPGTRLLVL.

The V and J genes are TRBV30 and TRBJ2-7; TRBD1 aligns across 8 bases. V was clipped by 3 bases and J by 0 bases; unmatched bases: 7. Germline CDR1 GTSNPN, CDR2 SVGIG (reference sequence). There are 15 residues in the CDR3. This CDR3 reads CAWREGTGSSYEQYF. CDR3 DNA sequence: TGTGCCTGGAGGGAAGGGACAGGCAGCTCCTACGAGCAGTACTTC.

The V gene is TRBV2, the J gene TRBJ1-1; 7 bases align to TRBD1. V lost 9 bases, J lost 1 base, and 5 bases stayed unmatched. Germline V gene lookup returns CDR1 SNHLY and CDR2 FYNNEI. This CDR3 is 13 amino acids long. The CDR3 nucleotides read TGTGCCAGGATGGGACAGCCGAACACTGAAGCTTTCTTT. This translates into CARMGQPNTEAFF.

V gene TRBV7-9 combines with J gene TRBJ1-3; a possible D gene is TRBD1 (5 bases). The CDR3 consists of 16 residues. Per the germline V gene, CDR1 is SEHNR and CDR2 is FQNEAQ (reference sequence). With 3 bases removed from V and 0 bases from J, the gap between germline ends came to 12 bases. CDR3 loop: CASSFDSLSSGNTIYF. The CDR3 region has the DNA TGTGCCAGCAGCTTCGACAGTCTCTCCTCTGGAAACACCATATATTTT.

The chain uses TRBV12-3 or TRBV12-4 and TRBJ2-1; D might be TRBD1 (6 bases). The CDR3 extends over 12 amino acids. Trimming removed 5 bases from V and 4 bases from J, with 6 bases in between. Written as DNA, the CDR3 is TGTGCCAGCAGTACAGGGTACAATGAGCAGTTCTTC. The encoded protein is CASSTGYNEQFF.

The chain's CDR3 is CASSQELTGANYGYTF. The CDR3 bases are TGTGCCAGCAGCCAAGAGCTCACAGGGGCTAACTATGGCTACACCTTC. The chain joins TRBV3-1 (or the pseudogene TRBV3-2) to TRBJ1-2, with 7 positions matching TRBD1. The germline CDR1 and CDR2 sequences are LGHDT and YNNKEL (reference sequence). Trimming took 0 bases from V and 0 from J; bases not matched to a gene: 4. This CDR3 region has 16 residues.

The V call is TRBV18, the J call TRBJ1-6; D gene ambiguous. CDR1 and CDR2 (germline): KGHSH, LQKENI. Trimming stripped 2 bases from V and 10 bases from J, with 12 bases between. This CDR3 is 14 amino acids long. The CDR3 spells CASSPTRFGSPLHF. The CDR3 DNA reads as TGTGCCAGCTCACCAACGAGATTCGGGTCACCCCTCCACTTT.

The chain is built from TRBV7-3 and TRBJ2-3; 8 bases fit TRBD2. The CDR3 extends over 15 amino acids. The J segment lost 5 bases and the V segment lost 5 bases, leaving 9 bases of the junction unmatched. Per germline, CDR1 SGHTA and CDR2 FQGTGA. The CDR3 region is CASSPGGALEDTQYF. DNA for the CDR3: TGTGCCAGCAGCCCGGGGGGGGCGCTTGAAGATACGCAGTATTTT.